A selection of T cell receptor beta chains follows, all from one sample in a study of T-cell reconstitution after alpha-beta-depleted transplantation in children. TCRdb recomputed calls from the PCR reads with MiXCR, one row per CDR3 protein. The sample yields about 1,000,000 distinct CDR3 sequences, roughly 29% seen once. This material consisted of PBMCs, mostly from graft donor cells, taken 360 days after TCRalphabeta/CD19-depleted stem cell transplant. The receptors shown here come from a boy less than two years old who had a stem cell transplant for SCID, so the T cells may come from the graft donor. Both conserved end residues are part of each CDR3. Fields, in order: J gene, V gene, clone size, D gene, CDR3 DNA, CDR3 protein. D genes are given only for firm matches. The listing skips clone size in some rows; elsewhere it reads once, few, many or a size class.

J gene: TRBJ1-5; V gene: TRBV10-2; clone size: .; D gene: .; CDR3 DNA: TGCGCCAGCAGTGACCAAGGGTGGGGGGTCACTCAGCCCCAGCATTTT; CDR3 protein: CASSDQGWGVTQPQHF
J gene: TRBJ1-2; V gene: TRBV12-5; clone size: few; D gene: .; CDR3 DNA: TGTGCTAGTGGCTGGACTGCTAACTATGGCTACACCTTC; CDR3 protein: CASGWTANYGYTF
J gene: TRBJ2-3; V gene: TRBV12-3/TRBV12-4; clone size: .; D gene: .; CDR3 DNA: TGTGCCAGCAGTCCCCGCGCGGGGCGCACAGATACGCAGTATTTT; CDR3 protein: CASSPRAGRTDTQYF
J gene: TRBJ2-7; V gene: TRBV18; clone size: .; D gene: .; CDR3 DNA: TGTGCCAGCTCACGCGCTGGGCATCCAGAATACGAGCAGTACTTC; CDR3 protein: CASSRAGHPEYEQYF
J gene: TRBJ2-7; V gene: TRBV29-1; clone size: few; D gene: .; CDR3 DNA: TGCAGCGTTGGGGCAGTCTCCTACGAGCAGTACTTC; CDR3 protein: CSVGAVSYEQYF
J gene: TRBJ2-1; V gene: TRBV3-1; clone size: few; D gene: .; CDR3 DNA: TGTGCCAGCAGCCAAGTACTGGACCCGGCAGATGAGCAGTTCTTC; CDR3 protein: CASSQVLDPADEQFF
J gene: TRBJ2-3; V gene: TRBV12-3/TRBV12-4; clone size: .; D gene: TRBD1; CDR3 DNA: TGTGCCAGCAGTCCCCAGGGGGCGGTGGGCACAGATACGCAGTATTTT; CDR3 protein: CASSPQGAVGTDTQYF
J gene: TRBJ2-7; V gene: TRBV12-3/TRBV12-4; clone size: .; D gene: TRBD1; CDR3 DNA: TGTGCCAGCAGATTGGGGCCGACAGGGTGGAACGAGCAGTACTTC; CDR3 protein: CASRLGPTGWNEQYF
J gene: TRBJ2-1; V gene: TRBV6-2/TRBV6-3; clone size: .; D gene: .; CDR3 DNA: TGTGCCAGCAGTTTGTACGACAATGAGCAGTTCTTC; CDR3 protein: CASSLYDNEQFF
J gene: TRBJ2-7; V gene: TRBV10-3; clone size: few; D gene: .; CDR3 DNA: TGTGCCACGGCGGGGGACAGGCGCTACGAGCAGTACTTC; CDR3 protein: CATAGDRRYEQYF
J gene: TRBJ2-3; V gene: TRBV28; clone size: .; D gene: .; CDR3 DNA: TGTGCCAGCCCCCCGGGGCAAAAAACTCCAAATAGCACAGATACGCAGTATTTT; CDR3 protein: CASPPGQKTPNSTDTQYF
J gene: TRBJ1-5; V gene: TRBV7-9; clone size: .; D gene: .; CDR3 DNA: TGTGCCAGCAGCCGAGGGGGAGGTCAGCCCCAGCATTTT; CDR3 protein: CASSRGGGQPQHF
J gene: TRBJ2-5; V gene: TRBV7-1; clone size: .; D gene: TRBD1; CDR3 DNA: TGTGCCAGCAGCTCCCTCCTCCAGACAGGGGTACGAGAGACCCAGTACTTC; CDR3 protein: CASSSLLQTGVRETQYF
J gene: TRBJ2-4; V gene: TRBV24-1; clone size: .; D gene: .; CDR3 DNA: TGTGCCACCAGTGTTCACAAGAACCTAAACAGGGCCAAAAACATTCAGTACTTC; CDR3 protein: CATSVHKNLNRAKNIQYF
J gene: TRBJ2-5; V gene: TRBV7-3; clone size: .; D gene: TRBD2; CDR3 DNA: TGTGCCAGCAGCTTAAGAGCAGGTGGGGCGGGGGAACAAGAGACCCAGTACTTC; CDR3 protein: CASSLRAGGAGEQETQYF
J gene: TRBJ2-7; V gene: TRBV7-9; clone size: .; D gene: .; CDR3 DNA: TGTGCCAGCAGCTTATCCCAGGAGAGCTACGAGCAGTACTTC; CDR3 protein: CASSLSQESYEQYF
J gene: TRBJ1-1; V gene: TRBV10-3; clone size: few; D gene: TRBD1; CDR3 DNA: TGTGCCATCAGTAATCAGGGGGTTTACACTGAAGCTTTCTTT; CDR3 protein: CAISNQGVYTEAFF
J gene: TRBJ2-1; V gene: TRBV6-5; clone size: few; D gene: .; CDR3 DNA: TGTGCCAGCAGTTACGTTTCAGGGTCGTATGAGCAGTTCTTC; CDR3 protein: CASSYVSGSYEQFF
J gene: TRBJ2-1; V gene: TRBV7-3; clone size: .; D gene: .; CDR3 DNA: TGTGCCAGCAGCTCGGTCACCAATGAGCAGTTCTTC; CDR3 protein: CASSSVTNEQFF
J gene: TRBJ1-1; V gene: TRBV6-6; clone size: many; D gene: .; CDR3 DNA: TGTGCCAGCAGTTTAACAGGGAGAACTGAAGCTTTCTTT; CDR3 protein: CASSLTGRTEAFF
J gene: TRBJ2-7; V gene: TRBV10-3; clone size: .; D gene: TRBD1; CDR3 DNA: TGTGCCATCAGTGAGACAGGGGACCAATACGAGCAGTACTTC; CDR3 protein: CAISETGDQYEQYF
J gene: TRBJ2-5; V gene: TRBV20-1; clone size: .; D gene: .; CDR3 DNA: TGCAGTGCTAACTCTGGGACTGGGGCTTATGGGACCCAGTACTTC; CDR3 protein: CSANSGTGAYGTQYF
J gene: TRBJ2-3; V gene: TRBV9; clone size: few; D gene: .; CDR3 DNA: TGTGCCAGCAGCCGACTTGGTGGGGTCACAGATACGCAGTATTTT; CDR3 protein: CASSRLGGVTDTQYF
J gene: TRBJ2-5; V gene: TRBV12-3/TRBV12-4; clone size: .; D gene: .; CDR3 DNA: TGTGCCAGCAGTTTGTGGGGCCCAGAGGGGGAGACCCAGTACTTC; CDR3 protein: CASSLWGPEGETQYF
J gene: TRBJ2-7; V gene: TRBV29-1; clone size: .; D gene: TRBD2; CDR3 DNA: TGCAGCGTTACGACTAGCCCCTACGAGCAGTACTTC; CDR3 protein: CSVTTSPYEQYF
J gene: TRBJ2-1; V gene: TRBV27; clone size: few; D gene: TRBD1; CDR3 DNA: TGTGCCAGCAGTTGGCTAGGGGGCCCGGTGTACAATGAGCAGTTCTTC; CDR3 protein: CASSWLGGPVYNEQFF
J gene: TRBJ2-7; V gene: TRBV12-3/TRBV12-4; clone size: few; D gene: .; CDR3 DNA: TGTGCCAGCAGCCAAGACAATCCAGGTCACGAGCAGTACTTC; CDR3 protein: CASSQDNPGHEQYF